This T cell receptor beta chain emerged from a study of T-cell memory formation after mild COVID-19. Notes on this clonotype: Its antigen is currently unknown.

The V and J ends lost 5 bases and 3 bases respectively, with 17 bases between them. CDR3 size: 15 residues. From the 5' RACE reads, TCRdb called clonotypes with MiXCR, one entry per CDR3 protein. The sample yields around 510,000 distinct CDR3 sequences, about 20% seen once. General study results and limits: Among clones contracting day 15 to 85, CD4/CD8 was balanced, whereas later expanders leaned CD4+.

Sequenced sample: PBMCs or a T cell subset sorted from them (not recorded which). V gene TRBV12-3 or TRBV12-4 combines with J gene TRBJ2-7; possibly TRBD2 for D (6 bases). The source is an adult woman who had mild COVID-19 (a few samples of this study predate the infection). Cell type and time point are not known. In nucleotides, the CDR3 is TGTGCCAGCAGTCCAGACTGGAGGGGTCTCTACGAGCAGTACTTC. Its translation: CASSPDWRGLYEQYF.